This record concerns one T cell receptor (beta chain) sequence. The antigen it recognizes is unknown. No much larger clone is present one base from it, and per-base qualities are unavailable. Deletion took 2 bases off V and 2 bases off J, with a span of 7 bases between the germline ends. The CDR1 and CDR2 encoded by the germline V gene are MNHEY and SVGEGT. Including cysteine and phenylalanine, the CDR3 has 13 amino acids. Just the 39-base CDR3 DNA is kept, in frame starting at base 1. The data were obtained in a study of metastatic and nonmetastatic thyroid tumors (dated by TCRdb to the early 2020s). Concerning the study at large: Repertoires were compared across peripheral blood and tumor or nodule tissue samples from malignant and benign thyroid patients. Beyond this particular receptor, the publication reports: In both blood and tumor samples, TCR beta diversity was reported to be significantly higher in malignant tumors than in benign nodules.

Before undergoing thyroid surgery, none of the patients had been given any kind of treatment. Using T-cell receptor beta sequencing, the researchers looked back retrospectively at clinical samples from patients, gathered between about 2012 and 2019. The library was produced with PCR. Instrument on record: Illumina HiSeq 4000. High-throughput sequencing was used to profile the TCR beta-chain CDR3 region of every patient. Under the source paper's analysis protocol: CDR3 differences across clinicopathological groups were used to build a classifier for discriminating distant-metastatic papillary thyroid cancer patients. To measure repertoire diversity the researchers used the Shannon index, while the Morisita-Horn index served to gauge how similar the tumor and blood repertoires were. The public reads were quality trimmed at Q25 with fastp and then assembled into clones with MiXCR by TCRdb, keeping productive beta chains. These V and J calls rely on TCRdb rather than the paper's analysis. The sample table holds over 8,000 clones, of which approximately 33% were seen once. Clones ranked in the top ten supply 16% of the sample.

In this chain, TRBV6-2 or TRBV6-3 is recombined with TRBJ2-7; there is no confident call for the D gene. The material sequenced was adjacent normal tissue. The sequence came from a female donor with papillary thyroid cancer or a benign thyroid nodule (not recorded which). Some clones in this sample may be carry-over from other donors' samples. CDR3 loop: CASSYSQTYEQYF. The DNA sequence is TGTGCCAGCAGTTACAGCCAGACCTACGAGCAGTACTTC.